The 21 T cell receptor beta chains given below trace back to one sample, sequenced in a study of shared clonotypes between healthy human individuals. Profiling relied on immunoSEQ multiplex PCR, and the TCRdb table lists in-frame clones only, not all of them. Seen here are around 440,000 clones, 70% to 80% observed once, and the top ten hold about 12%. The sequencing sample was made of PBMCs. The receptors stem from a middle-aged woman in good health. Some clones in this sample may be carry-over from other donors' samples.

A note on this clone: With only one base between it and a far larger clone, this is likely a read error. The chain couples TRBV6-5 to TRBJ2-7; TRBD2 agrees at 7 bases. The CDR3 is 16 residues long. Germline V CDR1 and CDR2: MNHEY, SVGAGI. CDR3 sequence reads: CAISYSSLAAFYEQYF. CDR3 coding DNA: TGTGCCATCAGTTACTCGAGCCTAGCGGCCTTCTACGAGCAGTACTTC.

The V and J genes are TRBV30 and TRBJ2-7; the D gene is possibly TRBD1 (6 bases). Trimming shortened V by 2 bases and J by 6 bases, and 17 bases separated the two germline ends. CDR3 length: 14 amino acids. The germline CDR1 and CDR2 sequences are GTSNPN and SVGIG (reference sequence). The CDR3 region has the DNA TGTGCCTGGAGTTCCGGGACATTCCCCTTCGAGCAGTACTTC. This sequence encodes CAWSSGTFPFEQYF.

CDR3 sequence reads: CASRSLVVTPRSYNEQFF. CDR3 DNA sequence: TGTGCCAGCAGAAGCTTAGTTGTGACCCCCAGGTCCTACAATGAGCAGTTCTTC. The V and J genes are TRBV11-2 and TRBJ2-1; D uncertain. The V end was cut by 6 bases, the J end by 1 base, with 22 bases between. Germline V gene data show CDR1 as SGHAT and CDR2 as FQNNGV. This CDR3 comprises 18 residues.

This sequence joins TRBV7-2 and TRBJ1-1; the D is unclear. CDR1 SGHTA and CDR2 FQGNSA come from the germline V gene. The CDR3 runs to 13 residues. The V and J ends lost 5 bases and 4 bases respectively, with 11 bases between them. CDR3 nucleotide sequence: TGTGCCAGCAGCCGAGGGTGGACCACTGAAGCTTTCTTT. This encodes CASSRGWTTEAFF.

This clone was seen more than once but under ten times. This chain links TRBV9 with TRBJ2-2, with D perhaps TRBD1 (5 bases). V was clipped by 0 bases and J by 5 bases, with 11 bases between them. The germline gives CDR1 SGDLS, CDR2 YYNGEE. The CDR3 totals 15 residues. CDR3 coding DNA: TGTGCCAGCAGCGTAGGTAGGGCAGGGACCGGGGAGCTGTTTTTT. It yields the protein CASSVGRAGTGELFF.

As DNA, the CDR3 is TGCGCCAGCAGTGAGGGTAGCGGGAGGTCTGGGTTCTACGAGCAGTACTTC. Encoded protein: CASSEGSGRSGFYEQYF. The chain employs TRBV10-2 and TRBJ2-5; 10 bases map to TRBD2. The end of the DNA fits TRBJ2-7 better, so the J call may be wrong. This CDR3 region has 17 residues. Germline CDR1 and CDR2: WSHSY and SAAADI.

A single count supports this clone. The rearrangement uses TRBV4-2 and TRBJ1-5; D uncertain. CDR1 and CDR2 (germline): LGHNA, YNFKEQ. The length of the CDR3 is 13 residues. The germline V and J ends were trimmed by 0 bases and 6 bases, with 6 bases remaining between them. The CDR3 region is CASSQDPVQPQHF. DNA for the CDR3: TGTGCCAGCAGCCAAGATCCCGTTCAGCCCCAGCATTTT.

The chain recombines TRBV25-1 with TRBJ2-5; D ambiguous. The CDR3 has 13 residues. V was shortened by 10 bases and J by 7 bases, with 19 bases between the two germline ends. CDR1 MGHDK and CDR2 SYGVNS come from the germline V gene. This chain's CDR3 is CATQDVGPRTQYF. The CDR3 DNA reads TGTGCCACCCAGGACGTAGGACCCCGGACCCAGTACTTC.

The chain recombines TRBV28 with TRBJ2-1; 11 bases map to TRBD2. The CDR3 loop spans 16 amino acids. Trimming removed 7 bases from V and 8 bases from J; junction bases left unmatched: 13. In germline, CDR1 is MDHEN, CDR2 SYDVKM. This CDR3 is CASTLTSGNTLHEQFF. DNA for the CDR3: TGTGCCAGCACCCTGACTAGCGGGAATACGTTGCATGAGCAGTTCTTC. The full variable domain, rest sourced from reference TRBV28 and TRBJ2-1, is DVKVTQSSRYLVKRTGEKVFLECVQDMDHENMFWYRQDPGLGLRLIYFSYDVKMKEKGDIPEGYSVSREKKERFSLILESASTNQTSMYLCASTLTSGNTLHEQFFGPGTRLTVL.

This clone has just one count. In DNA, the CDR3 is TGTGCCAGCAGCTTGCCCGGGAGCTCTGGGGCCAACGTCCTGACTTTC. Translation gives CASSLPGSSGANVLTF. This rearrangement joins TRBV5-4 to TRBJ2-6; perhaps TRBD2 as D (6 bases). The V gene lost 1 base and the J gene lost 0 bases, with 8 bases spanning the gap. The CDR3 has 16 amino acids. Germline CDR1 is SGHNT and CDR2 is YYREEE (reference sequence).

This chain connects TRBV7-3 to TRBJ2-1; D may be TRBD2 (6 bases). The germline CDR1 and CDR2 sequences are SGHTA and FQGTGA. This CDR3 spans 18 amino acids. V gave up 2 bases and J gave up 0 bases, with 17 bases separating them. The chain's CDR3 is CASSLGLGGRSSYNEQFF. The CDR3 nucleotides are TGTGCCAGCAGCTTAGGGCTCGGGGGTCGGAGCTCCTACAATGAGCAGTTCTTC.

This sequence joins TRBV4-1 and TRBJ2-4, with a weak D call TRBD2 (5 bases). The CDR3 length is 16 residues. V gave up 0 bases and J gave up 3 bases, with 12 bases separating them. Germline assignment: CDR1 MGHRA and CDR2 YSYEKL. The CDR3 nucleotides read TGCGCCAGCAGCCAAGACATTGGGGAGATCAAAAACATTCAGTACTTC. Translating it yields CASSQDIGEIKNIQYF.

The V and J genes are TRBV29-1 and TRBJ2-6, with a weak D call TRBD1 (5 bases). Germline V gene sequence: CDR1 SQVTM, CDR2 ANQGSEA. This CDR3 spans 14 amino acids. V was trimmed by 3 bases and J by 4 bases, leaving 10 bases between them. The CDR3 nucleotides are TGCAGCGTTGACAGGGTATCGGGGGCCAACGTCCTGACTTTC. Amino acids: CSVDRVSGANVLTF.

The chain combines TRBV11-3 with TRBJ2-5, with unresolved D. Trimming removed 5 bases from V and 4 bases from J, with 11 bases in between. The CDR3 spans 13 residues. Germline lookup yields CDR1 SGHNT and CDR2 YENEEA. CDR3 nucleotides: TGTGCCAGCAGCCTCGGAGTTGCAGAGACCCAGTACTTC. Translating it yields CASSLGVAETQYF.

This clone was observed once. The chain couples TRBV2 to TRBJ1-5; D is undetermined. The CDR3 length is 13 residues. The germline V and J ends were trimmed by 2 bases and 6 bases, with 8 bases remaining between them. Per germline, CDR1 SNHLY and CDR2 FYNNEI. The CDR3 DNA reads as TGTGCCAGCAGTGAATTAGAGTCTCAGCCCCAGCATTTT. Translated, it gives CASSELESQPQHF. Together with reference TRBV2 and TRBJ1-5, the CDR3 gives the full variable domain: EPEVTQTPSHQVTQMGQEVILRCVPISNHLYFYWYRQILGQKVEFLVSFYNNEISEKSEIFDDQFSVERPDGSNFTLKIRSTKLEDSAMYFCASSELESQPQHFGDGTRLSIL.

The J gene is TRBJ2-7, the V gene TRBV10-3, with D unclear. The CDR3 consists of 14 residues. Germline assignment: CDR1 ENHRY and CDR2 SYGVKD. The V end lost 6 bases, the J end lost 3 bases, and 15 bases lay between the germline ends. Written as DNA, the CDR3 is TGTGCCATCAGATCTAGTGGAACGGGCTACGAGCAGTACTTC. It translates to CAIRSSGTGYEQYF.

The chain carries TRBV5-1 and TRBJ2-1; 8 nucleotides line up with TRBD2. This CDR3 has 17 residues. With V trimmed by 4 bases and J by 4 bases, 13 bases remained unmatched. From germline, CDR1 is SGHRS and CDR2 YFSETQ. The CDR3: CASSPRTSRVLYNEQFF. The CDR3 nucleotides read TGCGCCAGCAGCCCACGGACTAGCAGAGTCTTGTACAATGAGCAGTTCTTC.

The V and J genes are TRBV5-1 and TRBJ2-7; no definite D call. CDR3 length equals 14 residues. Between the trimmed V and J ends, which lost 0 bases and 2 bases, there was a span of 9 bases. Germline V gene sequence: CDR1 SGHRS, CDR2 YFSETQ. The CDR3 region is CASSLEGRPYEQYF. In DNA form, the CDR3 reads TGCGCCAGCAGCTTGGAGGGCAGGCCCTACGAGCAGTACTTC.

V and J are TRBV30 and TRBJ2-7; the D is unclear. The CDR3 consists of 11 residues. From germline, CDR1 is GTSNPN and CDR2 SVGIG (reference sequence). Trimming pared 3 bases from V and 2 bases from J, leaving 5 bases between. As DNA, the CDR3 is TGTGCCTGGAGCAGAGCCTACGAGCAGTACTTC. Its translation is CAWSRAYEQYF.

This clone was observed a single time. The V and J genes are TRBV5-1 and TRBJ1-1; tentatively, D is TRBD1 (5 bases). This CDR3 is built from 13 residues. The V end lost 5 bases, the J end lost 6 bases, and 14 bases lay between the germline ends. The V gene's germline CDR1 is SGHRS and CDR2 YFSETQ. The CDR3 loop reads CASRRGDGAEAFF. The CDR3 DNA is TGCGCCAGCAGGAGGGGTGACGGGGCTGAAGCTTTCTTT.

J is TRBJ1-3 and V is TRBV5-5; tentative D call: TRBD1 (5 bases). The CDR3 spans 15 residues. V was trimmed by 0 bases and J by 3 bases, leaving 10 bases between them. Germline V gene data show CDR1 as SGHKS and CDR2 as YYEKEE (reference sequence). The CDR3 reads CASSLGGTYGNTIYF. CDR3 coding DNA: TGTGCCAGCAGCTTGGGCGGGACTTATGGAAACACCATATATTTT.